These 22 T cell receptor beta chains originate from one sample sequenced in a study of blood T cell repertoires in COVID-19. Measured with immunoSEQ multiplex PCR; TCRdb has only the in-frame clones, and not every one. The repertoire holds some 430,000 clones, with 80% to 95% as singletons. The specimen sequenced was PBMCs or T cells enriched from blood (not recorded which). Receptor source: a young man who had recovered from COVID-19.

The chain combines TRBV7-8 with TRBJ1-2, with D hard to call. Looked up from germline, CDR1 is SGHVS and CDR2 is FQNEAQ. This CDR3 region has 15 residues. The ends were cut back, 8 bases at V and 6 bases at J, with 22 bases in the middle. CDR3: CASASRGMMRDGYTF. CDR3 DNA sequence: TGTGCCAGCGCATCCCGCGGGATGATGCGGGATGGCTACACCTTC.

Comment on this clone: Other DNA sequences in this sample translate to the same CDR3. CDR3 loop: CASSLTAAGDGYTF. Here the CDR3 DNA reads TGTGCCAGCAGCTTAACGGCAGCGGGGGATGGCTACACCTTC. This sequence joins TRBV7-3 and TRBJ1-2, with D possibly being TRBD1 (5 bases). This CDR3 is built from 14 residues. V lost 0 bases and J 6 bases, leaving 11 bases between the germline ends. In germline, CDR1 is SGHTA, CDR2 FQGTGA.

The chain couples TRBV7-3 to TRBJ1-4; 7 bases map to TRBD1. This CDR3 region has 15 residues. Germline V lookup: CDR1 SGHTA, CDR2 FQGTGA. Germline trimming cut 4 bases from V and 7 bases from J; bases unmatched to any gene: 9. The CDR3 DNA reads TGTGCCAGCAGCTCAGACAGGGTCGTCTGTGAAAAACTGTTTTTT. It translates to CASSSDRVVCEKLFF.

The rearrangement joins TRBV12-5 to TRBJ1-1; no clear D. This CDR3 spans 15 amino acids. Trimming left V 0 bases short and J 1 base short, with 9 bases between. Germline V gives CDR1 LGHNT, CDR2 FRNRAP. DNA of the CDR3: TGTGCTAGTGGTTTGGTAGCGGCGGGGAACACTGAAGCTTTCTTT. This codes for CASGLVAAGNTEAFF.

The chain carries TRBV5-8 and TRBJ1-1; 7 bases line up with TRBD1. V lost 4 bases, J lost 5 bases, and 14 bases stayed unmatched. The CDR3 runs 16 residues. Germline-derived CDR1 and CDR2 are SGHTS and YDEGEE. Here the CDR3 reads CASSTGRRQGDTEAFF. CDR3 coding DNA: TGTGCCAGCAGCACCGGACGCCGACAGGGAGATACTGAAGCTTTCTTT. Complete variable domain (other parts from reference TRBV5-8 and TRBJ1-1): EAGVTQSPTHLIKTRGQQATLRCSPISGHTSVYWYQQALGLGLQFLLWYDEGEERNRGNFPPRFSGRQFPNYSSELNVNALELEDSALYLCASSTGRRQGDTEAFFGQGTRLTVV.

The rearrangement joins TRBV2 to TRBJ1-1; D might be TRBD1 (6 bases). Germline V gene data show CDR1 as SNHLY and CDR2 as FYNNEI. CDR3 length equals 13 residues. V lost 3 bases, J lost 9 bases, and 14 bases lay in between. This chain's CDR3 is CASSDAGAFQAFF. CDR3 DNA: TGTGCCAGCAGTGACGCGGGGGCTTTTCAAGCTTTCTTT.

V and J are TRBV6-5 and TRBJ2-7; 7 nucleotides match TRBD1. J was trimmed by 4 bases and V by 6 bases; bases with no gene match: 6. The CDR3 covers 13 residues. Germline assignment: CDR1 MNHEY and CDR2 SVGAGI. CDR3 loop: CASRWGTEYEQYF. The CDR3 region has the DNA TGTGCCAGCAGGTGGGGGACAGAATACGAGCAGTACTTC.

CDR3 amino acids: CASSQGGQGNGYTF. CDR3 DNA sequence: TGTGCCAGCAGCCAAGGGGGACAGGGCAATGGCTACACCTTC. The gene calls are TRBV14 and TRBJ1-2; 9 nucleotides agree with TRBD1. After removal of 1 base from V and 6 bases from J, the junction contained 3 bases not matched to a gene. CDR1 and CDR2 (germline): SGHDN, FVKESK. This CDR3 is 14 amino acids long.

This CDR3 reads CASTIRPLAETNGYTF. In DNA, the CDR3 is TGTGCCAGTACCATCCGGCCGTTGGCGGAGACTAATGGCTACACCTTC. V usage is TRBV19 and J usage is TRBJ1-2; no definite D call. CDR3 size: 16 residues. CDR1 is LNHDA and CDR2 is SQIVND in the germline V gene (reference sequence). Trimming took off 7 bases at V and 6 bases at J, with 24 bases between the two ends. Full variable domain (rest looked up from reference TRBV19 and TRBJ1-2): DGGITQSPKYLFRKEGQNVTLSCEQNLNHDAMYWYRQDPGQGLRLIYYSQIVNDFQKGDIAEGYSVSREKKESFPLTVTSAQKNPTAFYLCASTIRPLAETNGYTFGSGTRLTVV.

Written as DNA, the CDR3 is TGTGCCAGTAGTACTCTGGGGACTAGCGGGAGGTACGAGCAGTACTTC. Its protein product is CASSTLGTSGRYEQYF. The chain carries TRBV19 and TRBJ2-7, with 15 nucleotides matching TRBD2. The CDR3 covers 16 residues. CDR1 and CDR2 from the germline V gene are LNHDA and SQIVND (reference sequence). V lost 4 bases, J lost 4 bases, and 5 bases stayed unmatched.

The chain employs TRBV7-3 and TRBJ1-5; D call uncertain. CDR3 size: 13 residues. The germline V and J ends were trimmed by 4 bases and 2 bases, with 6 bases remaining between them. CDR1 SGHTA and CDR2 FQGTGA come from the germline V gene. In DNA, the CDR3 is TGTGCCAGCAGCTCAGGCCGCAATCAGCCCCAGCATTTT. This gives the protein CASSSGRNQPQHF.

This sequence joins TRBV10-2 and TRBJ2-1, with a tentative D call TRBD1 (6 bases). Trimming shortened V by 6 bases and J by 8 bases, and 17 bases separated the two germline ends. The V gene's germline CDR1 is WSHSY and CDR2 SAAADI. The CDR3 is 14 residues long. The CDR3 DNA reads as TGCGCCAGCAGGCAACCAGGGGTCATCGATGAGCAGTTCTTC. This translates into CASRQPGVIDEQFF.

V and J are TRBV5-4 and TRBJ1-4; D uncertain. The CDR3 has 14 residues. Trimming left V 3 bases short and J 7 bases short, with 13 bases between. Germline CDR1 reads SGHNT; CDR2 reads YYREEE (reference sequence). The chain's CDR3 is CASSSGPGGEKLFF. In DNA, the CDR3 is TGTGCCAGCAGCTCCGGACCGGGAGGTGAAAAACTGTTTTTT.

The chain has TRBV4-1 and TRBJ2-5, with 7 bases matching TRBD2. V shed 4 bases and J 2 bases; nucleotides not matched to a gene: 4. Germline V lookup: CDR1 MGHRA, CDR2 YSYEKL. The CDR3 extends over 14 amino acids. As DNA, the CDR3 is TGCGCCAGCAGCCGTCTAGCGGATCAAGAGACCCAGTACTTC. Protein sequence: CASSRLADQETQYF.

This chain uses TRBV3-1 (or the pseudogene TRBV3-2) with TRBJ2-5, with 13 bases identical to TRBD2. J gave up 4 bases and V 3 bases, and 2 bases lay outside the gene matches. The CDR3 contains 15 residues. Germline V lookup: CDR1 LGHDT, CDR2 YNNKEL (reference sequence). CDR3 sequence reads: CASSHGTSGVETQYF. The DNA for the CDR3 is TGTGCCAGCAGCCACGGGACTAGCGGGGTAGAGACCCAGTACTTC.

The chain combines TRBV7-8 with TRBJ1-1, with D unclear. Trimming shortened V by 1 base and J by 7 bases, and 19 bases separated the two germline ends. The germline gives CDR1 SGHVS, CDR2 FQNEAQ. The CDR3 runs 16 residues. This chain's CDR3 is CASSLDQSPHPHEAFF. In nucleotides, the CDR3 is TGTGCCAGCAGCTTAGATCAGTCCCCCCACCCCCATGAAGCTTTCTTT.

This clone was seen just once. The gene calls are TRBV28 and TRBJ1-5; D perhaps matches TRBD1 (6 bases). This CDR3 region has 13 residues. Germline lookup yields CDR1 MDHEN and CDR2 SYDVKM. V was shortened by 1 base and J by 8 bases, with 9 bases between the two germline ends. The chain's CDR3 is CASSLSPGEPQHF. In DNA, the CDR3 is TGTGCCAGCAGTTTATCCCCAGGGGAGCCCCAGCATTTT. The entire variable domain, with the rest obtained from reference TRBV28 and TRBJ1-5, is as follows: DVKVTQSSRYLVKRTGEKVFLECVQDMDHENMFWYRQDPGLGLRLIYFSYDVKMKEKGDIPEGYSVSREKKERFSLILESASTNQTSMYLCASSLSPGEPQHFGDGTRLSIL.

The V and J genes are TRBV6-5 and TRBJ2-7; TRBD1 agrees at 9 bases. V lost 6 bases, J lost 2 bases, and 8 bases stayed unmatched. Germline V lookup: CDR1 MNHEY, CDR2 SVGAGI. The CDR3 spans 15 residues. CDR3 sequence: CASRGDRVETYEQYF. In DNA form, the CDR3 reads TGTGCCAGCAGGGGGGACAGGGTTGAAACCTACGAGCAGTACTTC.

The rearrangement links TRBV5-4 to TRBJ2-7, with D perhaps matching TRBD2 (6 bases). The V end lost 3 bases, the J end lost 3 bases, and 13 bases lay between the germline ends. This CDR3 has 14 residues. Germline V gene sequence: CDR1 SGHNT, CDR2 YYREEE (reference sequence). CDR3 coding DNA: TGTGCCAGCAGCTCGGGACTGGATTTCTACGAGCAGTACTTC. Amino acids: CASSSGLDFYEQYF.

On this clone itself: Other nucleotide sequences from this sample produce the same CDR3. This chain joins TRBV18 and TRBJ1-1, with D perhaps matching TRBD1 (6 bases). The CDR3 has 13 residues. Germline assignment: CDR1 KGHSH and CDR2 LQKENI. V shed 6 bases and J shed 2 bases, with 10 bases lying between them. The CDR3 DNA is TGTGCCAGCTCCGGACAGCTAAACACTGAAGCTTTCTTT. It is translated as CASSGQLNTEAFF.

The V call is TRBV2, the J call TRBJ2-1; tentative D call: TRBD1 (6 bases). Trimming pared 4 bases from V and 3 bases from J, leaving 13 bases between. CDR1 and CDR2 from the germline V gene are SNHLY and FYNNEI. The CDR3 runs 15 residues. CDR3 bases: TGTGCCAGCAGTGCATCAGGACAGTTCTACAATGAGCAGTTCTTC. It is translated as CASSASGQFYNEQFF.

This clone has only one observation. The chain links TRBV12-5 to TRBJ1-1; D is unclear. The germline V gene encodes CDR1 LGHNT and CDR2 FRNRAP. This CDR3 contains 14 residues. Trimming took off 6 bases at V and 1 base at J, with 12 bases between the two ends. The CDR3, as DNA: TGTGCTAGTGGCCCGATAGATGCGAACACTGAAGCTTTCTTT. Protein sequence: CASGPIDANTEAFF.